This T cell receptor beta chain was captured in a study of blood T cell repertoires in COVID-19. Clones were sequenced by immunoSEQ multiplex PCR, and TCRdb holds only the in-frame ones, with some missing. Here the sample spans some 54,000 clones, about 91% being singletons. The sequencing input was peripheral blood. The source is a man aged 55 to 70 with acute or convalescent COVID-19.

CDR3 sequence reads: CASSAPGQGTDDLNTGELFF. The DNA for the CDR3 is TGCGCCAGCAGCGCCCCGGGACAGGGAACGGACGATTTAAACACCGGGGAGCTGTTTTTT. V is TRBV5-1 and J is TRBJ2-2; 9 positions agree with TRBD1. The germline CDR1 and CDR2 sequences are SGHRS and YFSETQ. Germline trimming cut 4 bases from V and 2 bases from J; bases unmatched to any gene: 18. The CDR3 spans 20 residues.